These 11 T cell receptor beta chains came from one sample sequenced in a study of control samples from healthy donors and cancer patients. The table came from immunoSEQ multiplex PCR; TCRdb's copy has only in-frame clones and leaves some out. The sample lists approximately 49,000 clones; 86% were seen once. Sequencing input: PBMCs. Receptors originate from a woman aged 45-65 years with lung cancer.

This clone was found once. The gene calls are TRBV6-6 and TRBJ1-5; D is uncertain. Germline-derived CDR1 and CDR2 are MNHNY and SVGAGI (reference sequence). Trimming shortened V by 8 bases and J by 7 bases, and 24 bases separated the two germline ends. This CDR3 has 16 amino acids. DNA for the CDR3: TGTGCCAGCTGTGCCCACGGTGGGAGTTCCCAACAGCCCCAGCATTTT. Translation: CASCAHGGSSQQPQHF.

The V call is TRBV28, the J call TRBJ1-1; 10 bases fit TRBD1. Germline CDR1 is MDHEN and CDR2 is SYDVKM. The V segment lost 6 bases and the J segment 5 bases; nucleotides outside the gene matches: 15. The CDR3 length is 17 residues. The CDR3 spells CASRPPSGTGVITEAFF. CDR3 DNA sequence: TGTGCCAGCAGACCTCCCTCCGGGACAGGGGTTATAACTGAAGCTTTCTTT.

DNA of the CDR3: TGTGCCAGCAGCGGACAGCGCCAAGAGACCCAGTACTTC. It codes for CASSGQRQETQYF. This chain joins TRBV6-5 and TRBJ2-5; maybe TRBD1 (6 bases). The CDR3 has 13 amino acids. Germline-derived CDR1 and CDR2 are MNHEY and SVGAGI. V lost 6 bases, J lost 1 base, and 9 bases lay in between.

By share, this clone counts as medium-sized. The V gene is TRBV7-9, the J gene TRBJ2-7, with D possibly called TRBD1 or TRBD2 (5 bases each). CDR1 and CDR2 from the germline V gene are SEHNR and FQNEAQ (reference sequence). This CDR3 contains 13 residues. The V and J ends lost 5 bases and 3 bases respectively, with 11 bases between them. CDR3 nucleotides: TGTGCCAGCAGCGGGGGACGGAGCTACGAGCAGTACTTC. Translating gives CASSGGRSYEQYF.

The J gene is TRBJ2-7, the V gene TRBV28, with D tentatively TRBD1 (6 bases). The CDR3 loop spans 15 amino acids. The germline V gene has CDR1 MDHEN and CDR2 SYDVKM. Trimming pared 6 bases from V and 1 base from J, leaving 16 bases between. CDR3 region: CASRTNKGGSYEQYF. In DNA, the CDR3 is TGTGCCAGCAGGACAAATAAAGGGGGTTCCTACGAGCAGTACTTC.

The genes are TRBV12-3 or TRBV12-4 and TRBJ1-2, with D unclear. The CDR3 extends over 13 amino acids. The V end lost 3 bases, the J end lost 3 bases, and 8 bases lay between the germline ends. Here the CDR3 reads CASSFPGYYGYTF. For the CDR3, the DNA is TGTGCCAGCAGTTTCCCGGGTTACTATGGCTACACCTTC.

The chain has TRBV6-5 and TRBJ2-7; D remains ambiguous. Per the germline V gene, CDR1 is MNHEY and CDR2 is SVGAGI. This CDR3 spans 14 amino acids. V was cut by 0 bases and J by 3 bases, with 9 bases left in between. Here the CDR3 DNA reads TGTGCCAGCAGTTACTCGAGCCTCGGCTACGAGCAGTACTTC. Translation: CASSYSSLGYEQYF.

To note about this clone: A much larger clone sits a single nucleotide away, making a read error possible. Other DNA sequences in the same sample also yield this CDR3. The chain is built from TRBV12-3 or TRBV12-4 and TRBJ2-5; D possibly corresponds to TRBD2 (5 bases). Trimming removed 3 bases at V and 5 bases at J, with 10 bases between. The CDR3 consists of 13 residues. As DNA, the CDR3 is TGTGCCAGCAGTTTCCGAGGGTGGGAGACCCAGTACTTC. Translating it yields CASSFRGWETQYF.

The chain employs TRBV11-2 and TRBJ2-1; 8 bases match TRBD2. This CDR3 has 16 amino acids. Germline V lookup: CDR1 SGHAT, CDR2 FQNNGV. After removal of 0 bases from V and 4 bases from J, the junction contained 5 bases not matched to a gene. The CDR3 bases are TGTGCCAGCAGCTTAGAGGGCGGGGGGCGTTACAATGAGCAGTTCTTC. It encodes CASSLEGGGRYNEQFF.

The chain is built from TRBV27 and TRBJ1-1, with 9 positions matching TRBD1. The CDR3 extends over 14 amino acids. Germline CDR1 is MNHEY and CDR2 is SMNVEV (reference sequence). V lost 4 bases, J lost 5 bases, and 5 bases stayed unmatched. CDR3 amino acids: CASSSTGGWTEAFF. CDR3 nucleotides: TGTGCCAGCAGTTCCACAGGGGGCTGGACTGAAGCTTTCTTT.

V and J are TRBV5-1 and TRBJ1-5, with 7 positions matching TRBD1. The CDR3 length is 14 residues. In germline, CDR1 is SGHRS, CDR2 YFSETQ. V trimming: 1 base; J trimming: 7 bases; junction bases outside the gene matches: 5. CDR3 in DNA: TGCGCCAGCAGCTTGACAGGGGCGGAACAGCCCCAGCATTTT. Translated, it gives CASSLTGAEQPQHF.